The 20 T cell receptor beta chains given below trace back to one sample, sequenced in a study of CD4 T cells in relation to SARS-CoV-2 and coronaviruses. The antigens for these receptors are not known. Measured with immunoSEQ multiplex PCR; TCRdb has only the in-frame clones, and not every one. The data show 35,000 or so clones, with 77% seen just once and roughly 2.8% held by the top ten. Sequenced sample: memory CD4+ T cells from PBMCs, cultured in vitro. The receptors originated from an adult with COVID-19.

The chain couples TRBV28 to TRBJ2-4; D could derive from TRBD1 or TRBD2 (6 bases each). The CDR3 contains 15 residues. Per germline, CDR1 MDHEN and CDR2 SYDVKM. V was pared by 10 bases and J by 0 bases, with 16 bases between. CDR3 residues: CATAGWGAAKNIQYF. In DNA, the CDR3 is TGTGCCACCGCCGGGTGGGGGGCAGCCAAAAACATTCAGTACTTC. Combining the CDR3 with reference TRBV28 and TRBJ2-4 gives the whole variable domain DVKVTQSSRYLVKRTGEKVFLECVQDMDHENMFWYRQDPGLGLRLIYFSYDVKMKEKGDIPEGYSVSREKKERFSLILESASTNQTSMYLCATAGWGAAKNIQYFGAGTRLSVL.

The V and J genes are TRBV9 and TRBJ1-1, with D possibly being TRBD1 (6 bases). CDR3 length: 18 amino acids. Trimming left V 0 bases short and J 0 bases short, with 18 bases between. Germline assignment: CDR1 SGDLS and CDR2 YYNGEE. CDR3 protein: CASSVVALGADMNTEAFF. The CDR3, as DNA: TGTGCCAGCAGCGTAGTAGCGCTGGGGGCAGACATGAACACTGAAGCTTTCTTT.

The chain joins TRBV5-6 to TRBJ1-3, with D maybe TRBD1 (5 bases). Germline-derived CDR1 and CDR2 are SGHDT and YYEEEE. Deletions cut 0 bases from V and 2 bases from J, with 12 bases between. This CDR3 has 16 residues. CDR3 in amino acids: CASSLVREKAGNTIYF. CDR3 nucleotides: TGTGCCAGCAGCTTGGTCAGGGAGAAAGCTGGAAACACCATATATTTT.

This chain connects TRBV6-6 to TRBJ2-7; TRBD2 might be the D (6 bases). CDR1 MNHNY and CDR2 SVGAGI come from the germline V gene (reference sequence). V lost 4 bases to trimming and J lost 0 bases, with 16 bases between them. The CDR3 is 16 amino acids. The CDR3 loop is CASSSASRRDSYEQYF. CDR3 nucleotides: TGTGCCAGCAGTTCAGCATCAAGGCGGGACTCCTACGAGCAGTACTTC.

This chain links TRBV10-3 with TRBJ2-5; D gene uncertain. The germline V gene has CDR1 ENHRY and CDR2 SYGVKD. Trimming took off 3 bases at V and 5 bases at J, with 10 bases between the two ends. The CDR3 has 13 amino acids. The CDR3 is CAISDFADETQYF. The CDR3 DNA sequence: TGTGCCATCAGTGACTTTGCAGATGAGACCCAGTACTTC.

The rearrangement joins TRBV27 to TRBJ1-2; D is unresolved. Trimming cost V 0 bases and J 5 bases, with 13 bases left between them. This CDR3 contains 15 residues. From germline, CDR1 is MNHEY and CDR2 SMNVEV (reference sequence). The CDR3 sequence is CASSLSPGAPYGYTF. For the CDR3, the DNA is TGTGCCAGCAGTTTATCCCCCGGAGCGCCATATGGCTACACCTTC.

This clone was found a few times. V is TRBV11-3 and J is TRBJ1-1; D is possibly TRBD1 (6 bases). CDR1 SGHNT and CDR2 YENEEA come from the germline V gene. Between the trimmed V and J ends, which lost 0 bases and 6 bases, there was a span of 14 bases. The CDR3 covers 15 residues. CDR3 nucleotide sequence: TGTGCCAGCAGCTTAGATTGGGCAGGGGAGCCTGAAGCTTTCTTT. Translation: CASSLDWAGEPEAFF.

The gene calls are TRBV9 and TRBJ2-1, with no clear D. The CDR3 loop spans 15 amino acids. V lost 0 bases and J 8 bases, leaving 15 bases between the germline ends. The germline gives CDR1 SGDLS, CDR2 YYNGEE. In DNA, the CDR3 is TGTGCCAGCAGCGTAGATCCCCTCCCCAGCGATGAGCAGTTCTTC. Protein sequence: CASSVDPLPSDEQFF.

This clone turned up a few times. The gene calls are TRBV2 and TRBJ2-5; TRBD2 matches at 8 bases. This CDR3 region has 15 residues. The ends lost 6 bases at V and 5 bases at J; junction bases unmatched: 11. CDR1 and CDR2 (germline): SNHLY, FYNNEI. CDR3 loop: CASSAQRAGAETQYF. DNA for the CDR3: TGTGCCAGCAGCGCCCAGCGAGCGGGAGCGGAGACCCAGTACTTC.

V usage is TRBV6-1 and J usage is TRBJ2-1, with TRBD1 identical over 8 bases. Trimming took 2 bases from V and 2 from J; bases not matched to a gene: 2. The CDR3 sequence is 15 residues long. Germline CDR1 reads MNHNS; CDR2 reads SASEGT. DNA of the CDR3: TGTGCCAGCAGTGAACAGGGGGCTGCCTACAATGAGCAGTTCTTC. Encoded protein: CASSEQGAAYNEQFF.

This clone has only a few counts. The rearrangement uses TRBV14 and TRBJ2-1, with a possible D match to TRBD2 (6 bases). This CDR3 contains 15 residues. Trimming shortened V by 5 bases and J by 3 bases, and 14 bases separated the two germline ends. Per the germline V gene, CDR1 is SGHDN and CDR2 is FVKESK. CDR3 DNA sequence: TGTGCCAGCAGCTCGGGGTGGGGGGACTACAATGAGCAGTTCTTC. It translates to CASSSGWGDYNEQFF.

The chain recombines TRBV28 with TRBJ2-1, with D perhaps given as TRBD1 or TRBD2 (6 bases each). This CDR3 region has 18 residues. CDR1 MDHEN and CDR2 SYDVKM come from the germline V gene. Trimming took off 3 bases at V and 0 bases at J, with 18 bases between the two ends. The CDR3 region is CASSLGWGAVSSYNEQFF. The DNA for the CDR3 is TGTGCCAGCAGTTTGGGGTGGGGGGCGGTAAGCTCCTACAATGAGCAGTTCTTC.

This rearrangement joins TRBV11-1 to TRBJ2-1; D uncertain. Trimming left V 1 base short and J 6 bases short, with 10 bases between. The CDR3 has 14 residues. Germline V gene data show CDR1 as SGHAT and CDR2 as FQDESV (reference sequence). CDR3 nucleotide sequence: TGTGCCAGCAGCTTAGATCACACTTCCAATGAGCAGTTCTTC. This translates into CASSLDHTSNEQFF.

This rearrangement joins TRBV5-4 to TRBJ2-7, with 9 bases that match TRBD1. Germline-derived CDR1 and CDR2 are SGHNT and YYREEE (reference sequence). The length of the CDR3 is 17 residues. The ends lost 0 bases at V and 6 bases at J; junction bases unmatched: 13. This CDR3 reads CASSLGVNRDRAVEQYF. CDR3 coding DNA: TGTGCCAGCAGCTTGGGGGTAAACCGGGACAGGGCGGTCGAGCAGTACTTC.

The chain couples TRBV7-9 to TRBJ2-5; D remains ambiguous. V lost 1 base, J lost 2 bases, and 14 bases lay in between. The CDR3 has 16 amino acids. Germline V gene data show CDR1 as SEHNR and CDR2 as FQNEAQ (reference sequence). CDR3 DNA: TGTGCCAGCAGCTTAGTATCAGAGGCTCTGCAAGAGACCCAGTACTTC. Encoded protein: CASSLVSEALQETQYF. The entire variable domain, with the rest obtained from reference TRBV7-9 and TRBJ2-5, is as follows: DTGVSQNPRHKITKRGQNVTFRCDPISEHNRLYWYRQTLGQGPEFLTYFQNEAQLEKSRLLSDRFSAERPKGSFSTLEIQRTEQGDSAMYLCASSLVSEALQETQYFGPGTRLLVL.

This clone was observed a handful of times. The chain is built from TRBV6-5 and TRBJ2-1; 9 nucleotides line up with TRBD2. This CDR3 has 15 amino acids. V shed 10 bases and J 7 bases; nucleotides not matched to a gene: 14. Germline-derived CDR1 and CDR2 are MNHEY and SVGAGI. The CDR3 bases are TGTGCCACCTCTCGGGGTCTAGCGGGATCAAATGAGCAGTTCTTC. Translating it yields CATSRGLAGSNEQFF.

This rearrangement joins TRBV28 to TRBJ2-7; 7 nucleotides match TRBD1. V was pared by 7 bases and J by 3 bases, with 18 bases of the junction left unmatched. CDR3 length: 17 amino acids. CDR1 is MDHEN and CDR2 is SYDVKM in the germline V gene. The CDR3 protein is CASTQGFPGQTIYEQYF. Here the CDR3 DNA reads TGTGCCAGCACTCAAGGATTCCCGGGACAGACGATCTACGAGCAGTACTTC.

This chain's CDR3 is CASKLRGVTSGDNEQFF. In DNA, the CDR3 is TGTGCCAGTAAGCTCCGAGGTGTGACTAGCGGCGACAATGAGCAGTTCTTC. V usage is TRBV19 and J usage is TRBJ2-1; TRBD2 aligns across 9 bases. In germline, CDR1 is LNHDA, CDR2 SQIVND (reference sequence). V was clipped by 7 bases and J by 5 bases; unmatched bases: 15. This CDR3 spans 17 amino acids.

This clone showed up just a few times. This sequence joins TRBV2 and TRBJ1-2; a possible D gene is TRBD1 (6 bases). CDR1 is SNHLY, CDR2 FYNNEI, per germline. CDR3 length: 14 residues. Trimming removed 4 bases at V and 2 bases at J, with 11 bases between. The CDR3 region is CASSGTASNYGYTF. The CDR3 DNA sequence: TGTGCCAGCAGTGGGACAGCATCCAACTATGGCTACACCTTC. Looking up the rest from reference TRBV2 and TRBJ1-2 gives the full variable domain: EPEVTQTPSHQVTQMGQEVILRCVPISNHLYFYWYRQILGQKVEFLVSFYNNEISEKSEIFDDQFSVERPDGSNFTLKIRSTKLEDSAMYFCASSGTASNYGYTFGSGTRLTVV.

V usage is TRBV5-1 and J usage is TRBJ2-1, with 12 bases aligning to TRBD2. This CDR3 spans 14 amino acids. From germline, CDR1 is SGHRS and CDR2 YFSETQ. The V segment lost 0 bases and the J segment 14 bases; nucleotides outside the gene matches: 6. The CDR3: CASSLGGLAGKKFF. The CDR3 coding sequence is TGCGCCAGCAGCTTGGGTGGACTAGCGGGGAAAAAGTTCTTC.